The 3 T cell receptor beta chains below come from one sample, sequenced in a study of shared clonotypes between healthy human individuals. Using immunoSEQ multiplex PCR, the repertoire was profiled, and TCRdb retains in-frame clones only, with some absent. This table has 550,000 to 750,000 clones, around 95% appearing once. Naive CD8 populations comprised CD45RO-negative cells positively selected for CCR7, excluding terminally differentiated effector memory CD45RA+ cells. The sample comprised naive CD8+ T cells sorted from blood. The source is a woman aged 30 to 39 in good health.

The sample holds a few counts of this clone. The chain has TRBV6-5 and TRBJ1-2; D might be TRBD1 (5 bases). Per the germline V gene, CDR1 is MNHEY and CDR2 is SVGAGI. The CDR3 consists of 11 residues. V shed 3 bases and J shed 8 bases, with 7 bases lying between them. Here the CDR3 reads CASSYGAGYTF. The CDR3 DNA reads TGTGCCAGCAGTTATGGGGCCGGCTACACCTTC.

A remark on this clone: Other DNA sequences within the sample encode an identical CDR3. The chain recombines TRBV9 with TRBJ2-1, with 11 bases that match TRBD2. The V gene's germline CDR1 is SGDLS and CDR2 YYNGEE. The J segment lost 9 bases and the V segment lost 0 bases, leaving 2 bases of the junction unmatched. The CDR3 loop spans 14 amino acids. The CDR3, as DNA: TGTGCCAGCAGCGTAGGGCTAGCGGGAGGTGAGCAGTTCTTC. Its protein product is CASSVGLAGGEQFF.

The gene calls are TRBV7-8 and TRBJ2-7, with D perhaps TRBD2 (7 bases). With 7 bases removed from V and 9 bases from J, the gap between germline ends came to 19 bases. Germline V gene sequence: CDR1 SGHVS, CDR2 FQNEAQ. The CDR3 length is 13 residues. The CDR3 sequence: CASTQGGEGRQYF. DNA of the CDR3: TGTGCCAGCACCCAAGGGGGGGAGGGCCGGCAGTACTTC.